The 29 T cell receptor beta chains below all came from one sample that was sequenced in a study of human T cells and chemical hapten exposure. One entry per CDR3 protein, called by TCRdb with MiXCR from the RACE reads. The table records approximately 100,000 distinct CDR3 sequences, approximately 9.9% of them present only once. Indicated time point: pre-sensitization, week 0. As to treatment: therapeutic diphenylcyclopropenone sensitization with weekly scalp DPC. Sequencing used whole blood, obtained in connection with sensitization to the hapten diphenylcyclopropenone (DPC). These receptors originate from a woman in her thirties or forties with alopecia areata. Some clones in this sample may be carry-over from other donors' samples.

There are many counts of this clonotype. The chain uses TRBV20-1 and TRBJ1-6; TRBD1 agrees at 8 bases. The CDR3 covers 13 residues. V shed 6 bases, J shed 10 bases, and the junction held 8 bases outside the gene matches. CDR1 DFQATT and CDR2 SNEGSKA come from the germline V gene (reference sequence). The DNA of the CDR3 is TGCAGTGCCCAAACAGGGGGGAGATCACCCCTCCACTTT. Its translation: CSAQTGGRSPLHF.

This chain joins TRBV2 and TRBJ2-7; D not resolved. Germline V gene lookup returns CDR1 SNHLY and CDR2 FYNNEI. The CDR3 loop spans 16 amino acids. V lost 0 bases, J lost 6 bases, and 18 bases lay in between. The CDR3 bases are TGTGCCAGCAGTGAAGCCAGATTCCCCACAAGCGCCGAGCAGTACTTC. It codes for CASSEARFPTSAEQYF.

This clonotype occurred a few times. The rearrangement links TRBV4-3 to TRBJ1-2; TRBD1 aligns across 8 bases. Germline V gene data show CDR1 as LGHNA and CDR2 as YSLEER. V lost 0 bases, J lost 4 bases, and 7 bases stayed unmatched. The CDR3 contains 16 residues. The CDR3 spells CASSQELVDRVYGYTF. The CDR3 DNA reads TGCGCCAGCAGCCAAGAGTTGGTGGACAGGGTCTATGGCTACACCTTC.

Comments on this clonotype: A read error may produce the germline difference seen at one junction end. This chain uses TRBV28 with TRBJ2-7; D call uncertain. The CDR3 has 11 residues. Germline V gene data show CDR1 as MDHEN and CDR2 as SYDVKM. The CDR3, as DNA: TGTGTCAGCAGCTCTAACTACGAGCAGTACTTC. Amino acid sequence: CVSSSNYEQYF.

This clonotype was found many times. V and J are TRBV4-3 and TRBJ2-1, with 7 bases that match TRBD1. J was trimmed by 7 bases and V by 5 bases; bases with no gene match: 11. The CDR3 is 15 residues long. Germline values: CDR1 LGHNA, CDR2 YSLEER. CDR3 nucleotides: TGCGCCAGCAGCTTCGGCAGGGGGATCACGAATGAGCAGTTCTTC. This codes for CASSFGRGITNEQFF.

The chain combines TRBV11-2 with TRBJ2-6; possibly TRBD1 for D (6 bases). Per the germline V gene, CDR1 is SGHAT and CDR2 is FQNNGV. Trimming cost V 5 bases and J 0 bases, with 17 bases left between them. The CDR3 runs to 18 residues. The CDR3 loop reads CASSRIDRPISGANVLTF. The CDR3 nucleotides read TGTGCCAGCAGCCGAATTGACAGGCCTATCTCTGGGGCCAACGTCCTGACTTTC.

With regard to this clonotype: A much larger clone differs by one base, so this may be a read error. The rearrangement joins TRBV28 to TRBJ2-1, with D uncertain. CDR1 is MDHEN and CDR2 is SYDVKM in the germline V gene. Trimming stripped 7 bases from V and 6 bases from J, with 7 bases between. The CDR3 is 11 amino acids. The CDR3 is CASMNRNEQFF. The CDR3 DNA sequence: TGTGCCAGCATGAATCGCAATGAGCAGTTCTTC.

The chain carries TRBV6-5 and TRBJ2-7; D unresolved. The V and J ends lost 7 bases and 1 base respectively, with 17 bases between them. The CDR3 totals 15 residues. The germline gives CDR1 MNHEY, CDR2 SVGAGI. The CDR3 bases are TGTGCCAGCAATGTCGGCCAGTTGAAGTCCTACGAGCAGTACTTC. This gives the protein CASNVGQLKSYEQYF.

This clonotype was counted only a few times. The V gene is TRBV5-4, the J gene TRBJ2-6, with D possibly matching TRBD1 (5 bases). Deletions cut 7 bases from V and 4 bases from J, with 21 bases between. This CDR3 region has 17 residues. Germline V gives CDR1 SGHNT, CDR2 YYREEE (reference sequence). Written as DNA, the CDR3 is TGTGCCAGCGGTCTGGTCAGGGAACCAGCCGGGGCCAACGTCCTGACTTTC. Protein: CASGLVREPAGANVLTF.

This clonotype was seen a handful of times. The chain recombines TRBV28 with TRBJ2-7, with D perhaps matching TRBD1 (6 bases). The CDR3 runs to 13 residues. V was cut by 7 bases and J by 4 bases, with 14 bases left in between. CDR1 MDHEN and CDR2 SYDVKM come from the germline V gene. The CDR3 DNA reads TGTGCCAGCACCTCCTGGGGGCCATACGAGCAGTACTTC. It codes for CASTSWGPYEQYF.

This clonotype was seen a few times. CDR3 nucleotide sequence: TGTGCCAGCAGTCAGAAACAGGCAAAGGGTGAGCAGTTCTTC. This gives the protein CASSQKQAKGEQFF. J is TRBJ2-1 and V is TRBV25-1, with a weak D call TRBD1 (5 bases). CDR1 is MGHDK and CDR2 is SYGVNS in the germline V gene. The CDR3 runs to 14 residues. V was pared by 5 bases and J by 9 bases, with 17 bases between.

The rearrangement links TRBV4-3 to TRBJ2-1, with 10 bases aligning to TRBD2. V lost 0 bases, J lost 11 bases, and 4 bases stayed unmatched. Per germline, CDR1 LGHNA and CDR2 YSLEER. The CDR3 totals 14 residues. The CDR3: CASSQEASGGQQFF. The CDR3 DNA reads as TGCGCCAGCAGCCAAGAGGCTAGCGGGGGTCAGCAGTTCTTC.

J is TRBJ2-7 and V is TRBV7-2; tentative D call: TRBD2 (5 bases). Germline V CDR1 and CDR2: SGHTA, FQGNSA. The V end lost 0 bases, the J end lost 2 bases, and 8 bases lay between the germline ends. The CDR3 spans 14 residues. CDR3 DNA: TGTGCCAGCAGCTTAGCTAGCGTACCCTACGAGCAGTACTTC. Protein product: CASSLASVPYEQYF.

A few counts support this clonotype. The V gene is TRBV4-2, the J gene TRBJ2-3; 8 bases line up with TRBD2. The germline gives CDR1 LGHNA, CDR2 YNFKEQ. Germline trimming cut 0 bases from V and 8 bases from J; bases unmatched to any gene: 10. The CDR3 has 16 residues. CDR3 in amino acids: CASSQEAGLVSGTQYF. The CDR3 DNA sequence: TGTGCCAGCAGCCAAGAGGCGGGACTAGTCTCGGGTACGCAGTATTTT.

This clonotype was counted many times. The chain carries TRBV6-6 and TRBJ1-1; no firm D call. This CDR3 has 10 amino acids. The germline V gene encodes CDR1 MNHNY and CDR2 SVGAGI (reference sequence). V was clipped by 8 bases and J by 4 bases, with 5 bases between them. CDR3 nucleotide sequence: TGTGCCAGCTGTACCACTGAAGCTTTCTTT. Translation gives CASCTTEAFF.

This clonotype has a handful of counts. The chain combines TRBV7-9 with TRBJ1-1; the D is unclear. V lost 3 bases and J lost 0, with 11 bases in between. The CDR3 runs 15 residues. The germline V gene has CDR1 SEHNR and CDR2 FQNEAQ (reference sequence). The CDR3 loop is CASSLTGLLNTEAFF. The DNA of the CDR3 is TGTGCCAGCAGCTTGACTGGGCTGCTGAACACTGAAGCTTTCTTT.

This clonotype was seen only a few times. This chain joins TRBV11-2 and TRBJ2-7; 8 bases agree with TRBD2. V lost 5 bases to trimming and J lost 2 bases; unmatched junction nucleotides: 11. The CDR3 runs 16 residues. CDR1 is SGHAT, CDR2 FQNNGV, per germline. CDR3: CASSLLAAGGAYEQYF. CDR3 coding DNA: TGTGCCAGCAGCCTATTGGCCGCGGGGGGCGCCTACGAGCAGTACTTC. The complete variable domain, with remaining parts taken from reference TRBV11-2 and TRBJ2-7, reads EAGVAQSPRYKIIEKRQSVAFWCNPISGHATLYWYQQILGQGPKLLIQFQNNGVVDDSQLPKDRFSAERLKGVDSTLKIQPAKLEDSAVYLCASSLLAAGGAYEQYFGPGTRLTVT.

This clonotype was observed at least ten times. The chain combines TRBV7-9 with TRBJ1-5, with D unclear. Trimming took off 3 bases at V and 6 bases at J, with 12 bases between the two ends. Germline lookup yields CDR1 SEHNR and CDR2 FQNEAQ (reference sequence). The CDR3 spans 14 residues. The CDR3 DNA reads TGTGCCAGCAGCTTTGCAGGCGTGGCTCAGCCCCAGCATTTT. Protein: CASSFAGVAQPQHF.

The V call is TRBV7-9, the J call TRBJ2-1, with D perhaps matching TRBD1 (6 bases). Per germline, CDR1 SEHNR and CDR2 FQNEAQ (reference sequence). Trimming removed 6 bases from V and 3 bases from J, with 12 bases in between. There are 14 residues in the CDR3. Here the CDR3 reads CASRDRPHYNEQFF. Written as DNA, the CDR3 is TGTGCCAGCAGGGACAGACCTCACTACAATGAGCAGTTCTTC.

This clonotype was detected many times. The chain joins TRBV7-9 to TRBJ2-2; 9 bases map to TRBD1. V lost 5 bases to trimming and J lost 7 bases; unmatched junction nucleotides: 14. CDR1 and CDR2 from the germline V gene are SEHNR and FQNEAQ (reference sequence). The CDR3 has 17 amino acids. CDR3 coding DNA: TGTGCCAGCAGCCCACAGGGGGCCCCCCGTCCCGTCGGGGAGCTGTTTTTT. Amino acid sequence: CASSPQGAPRPVGELFF.

At least ten counts were recorded for this clonotype. The chain recombines TRBV9 with TRBJ2-7; D gene ambiguous. Trimming took 1 base from V and 2 from J, leaving 13 bases between them. This CDR3 is 15 amino acids long. Germline CDR1 SGDLS, CDR2 YYNGEE. The CDR3 DNA is TGTGCCAGCAGCGTAAAGCCCAACGCACCCTACGAGCAGTACTTC. As protein: CASSVKPNAPYEQYF. The whole variable domain, remainder taken from reference TRBV9 and TRBJ2-7, is DSGVTQTPKHLITATGQRVTLRCSPRSGDLSVYWYQQSLDQGLQFLIQYYNGEERAKGNILERFSAQQFPDLHSELNLSSLELGDSALYFCASSVKPNAPYEQYFGPGTRLTVT.

This clonotype was counted at least ten times. The chain employs TRBV12-3 or TRBV12-4 and TRBJ2-5, with TRBD2 matching over 7 bases. This CDR3 spans 15 amino acids. The V and J ends lost 3 bases and 2 bases, in that order; junction bases with no gene match: 6. CDR3: CASSFYLRGQETQYF. For the CDR3, the DNA is TGTGCCAGCAGTTTCTATCTGCGGGGGCAAGAGACCCAGTACTTC.

This clonotype has a count of ten or more. The rearrangement joins TRBV4-1 to TRBJ2-3; perhaps TRBD2 as D (6 bases). Germline V CDR1 and CDR2: MGHRA, YSYEKL. The CDR3 totals 15 residues. V dropped 3 bases and J dropped 3 bases, with 13 bases sitting between them. The CDR3 DNA follows: TGCGCCAGCAGCCAGGAAAGCGGGTCTACAGATACGCAGTATTTT. Its translation: CASSQESGSTDTQYF.

The chain recombines TRBV12-3 or TRBV12-4 with TRBJ2-7, with D perhaps matching TRBD1 (6 bases). The length of the CDR3 is 17 residues. V lost 4 bases to trimming and J lost 3 bases, with 22 bases between them. The CDR3 protein is CASSSYFSLGAVYEQYF. DNA for the CDR3: TGTGCCAGCAGTTCTTATTTTTCCCTGGGGGCCGTCTACGAGCAGTACTTC.

This clonotype was counted ten times or more. This chain connects TRBV20-1 to TRBJ1-4; D call uncertain. CDR3 length: 15 residues. With 0 bases removed from V and 2 bases from J, the gap between germline ends came to 10 bases. The germline V gene has CDR1 DFQATT and CDR2 SNEGSKA (reference sequence). The CDR3 bases are TGCAGTGCTAGAGATCTCTCCAGGACTAATGAAAAACTGTTTTTT. It translates to CSARDLSRTNEKLFF.

This clonotype has a handful of counts. This sequence joins TRBV7-2 and TRBJ2-4, with a tentative D call TRBD2 (6 bases). The CDR3 spans 16 residues. The V gene's germline CDR1 is SGHTA and CDR2 FQGNSA. V was cut by 5 bases and J by 0 bases, with 14 bases left in between. CDR3 in DNA: TGTGCCAGCAGCCTCCGGGGAGGACTAGCCAAAAACATTCAGTACTTC. Translation: CASSLRGGLAKNIQYF.

V is TRBV6-2 or TRBV6-3 and J is TRBJ2-7, with 9 bases matching TRBD1. V lost 1 base, J lost 2 bases, and 3 bases stayed unmatched. Germline V gene sequence: CDR1 MNHEY, CDR2 SVGEGT. This CDR3 is built from 15 residues. The CDR3: CASSYLGQGTYEQYF. CDR3 DNA: TGTGCCAGCAGTTACTTGGGACAGGGAACCTACGAGCAGTACTTC.

The chain couples TRBV20-1 to TRBJ1-1; perhaps TRBD1 as D (5 bases). The CDR3 is 15 residues long. Trimming left V 3 bases short and J 8 bases short, with 22 bases between. Germline lookup yields CDR1 DFQATT and CDR2 SNEGSKA (reference sequence). The CDR3 protein is CSARGVTPENLEAFF. The CDR3, as DNA: TGCAGTGCTAGGGGGGTGACCCCAGAGAACCTCGAAGCTTTCTTT.

This clonotype was seen ten or more times. V is TRBV6-2 or TRBV6-3 and J is TRBJ2-7; D is tentatively TRBD1 or TRBD2 (5 bases each). Between the trimmed V and J ends, which lost 9 bases and 3 bases, there was a span of 12 bases. Per germline, CDR1 MNHEY and CDR2 SVGEGT. The CDR3 is 12 residues long. The CDR3 spells CARPGDGYEQYF. The DNA of the CDR3 is TGTGCCAGGCCCGGGGACGGCTACGAGCAGTACTTC.